The rows below give T cell receptor beta chains drawn from one sample of a study of radiation and T cells in renal cell carcinoma. Assay used: immunoSEQ multiplex PCR; TCRdb lists only in-frame clones, some missing. The data show about 78,000 clones, roughly nine tenths seen once. Sequences were derived from blood, sampled from a patient whose treatment included radiotherapy and nephrectomy. These receptors originate from a woman aged 70 to 79 with renal cell carcinoma. Both conserved end residues are part of each CDR3.

j_call v_call cdr3_aa
TRBJ1-3 TRBV18 CASSPPGIHSGNTIYF
TRBJ2-7 TRBV2 CASSEPGQESYEQYF
TRBJ2-1 TRBV11-2 CASSPQRGGYNEQFF
TRBJ1-2 TRBV5-6 CASSPAGIINYGYTF
TRBJ2-7 TRBV5-1 CASSLAFATSGGEQYF
TRBJ2-3 TRBV19 CATAEGHTQYF
TRBJ1-2 TRBV11-2 CASSRDLGDYGYTF
TRBJ1-4 TRBV30 CAWRTPGGGEKLFF
TRBJ1-6 TRBV28 CASSSQGGISPLHF
TRBJ2-3 TRBV19 CASRLARNTDTQYF
TRBJ2-3 TRBV10-3 CAIGSHPDTQYF
TRBJ2-5 TRBV9 CASSAQGHSETQYF
TRBJ2-4 TRBV21-1 CASSDTKNIQYF
TRBJ2-1 TRBV7-9 CASSRSGGAGEQFF
TRBJ2-7 TRBV2 CASSERQSYEQYF
TRBJ2-7 TRBV7-8 CASSFSAGTSYEQYF
TRBJ1-5 TRBV7-2 CASSPGTGDNQPQHF
TRBJ2-7 TRBV19 CASSTGREGEQYF
TRBJ2-6 TRBV5-1 CASSQLTGTLSGANVLTF
TRBJ1-5 TRBV5-5 CASRRSESNQPQHF